This T cell receptor beta chain comes out of a study of blood T cell repertoires in COVID-19. Study at large: The United States, Italy and Spain supplied acute and convalescent COVID-19 samples. T cells, B-cell-depleted T cells, or PBMCs provided the cDNA or gDNA that served as material.

Germline lookup yields CDR1 SGHAT and CDR2 FQNNGV. The CDR3 is 15 residues long. V gave up 5 bases and J gave up 7 bases; unmatched junction bases: 8. Source study methods: The authors estimated nucleated cell counts from reference gene primer amplification. This table comes from immunoSEQ multiplex PCR, and its TCRdb copy is limited to in-frame clones, with some not included. That table furnishes V, J and clone size, whereas the DNA furnished D and trimming. Here the sample spans 200,000 to 250,000 clones, 80% to 85% being singletons. Sequenced material: peripheral blood. The rearrangement joins TRBV11-2 to TRBJ2-1, with 10 bases identical to TRBD2. The TCR originated in a woman aged 30 to 39 who had recovered from COVID-19. The CDR3 spells CASSPGLAEGNEQFF. DNA for the CDR3: TGTGCCAGCAGCCCTGGACTAGCGGAGGGGAATGAGCAGTTCTTC.